This T cell receptor (beta chain) emerged from a study of T-cell reconstitution after alpha-beta-depleted transplantation in children. CDR1 is SGHTA, CDR2 FQGNSA, per germline. Trimming removed 5 bases at V and 3 bases at J, with 14 bases between. The CDR3 is made up of 14 amino acids. For TCRbeta, the library was prepared with unique molecular identifiers. TCRdb re-derived calls from the PCR reads in MiXCR, one entry per CDR3 protein. This table has just over 950,000 distinct CDR3 sequences, roughly 29% appearing once. The sequence was obtained from a boy younger than two who had a stem cell transplant for SCID, so the T cells may come from the graft donor. The chain employs TRBV7-2 and TRBJ2-7; tentative D call: TRBD1 (5 bases). This material consisted of PBMCs, mostly from graft donor cells, taken 360 days after TCRalphabeta/CD19-depleted stem cell transplant. In DNA form, the CDR3 reads TGTGCCAGCAGCCCCCAGCAGGGTGTCTACGAGCAGTACTTC. Its translation is CASSPQQGVYEQYF.